This paragraph reports one T cell receptor (beta chain). What it binds is unknown. These data originate in a study of T cells after posttransplantation cyclophosphamide. Whole-study findings and limits: After PTCy, TRB diversity resembled that of CNI/methotrexate controls. Skin or GI-infiltrating T cells shared few TRB sequences with blood.

The naive gate required viable CD3+CD4+ or CD3+CD8+ cells with CCR7+CD45RA+CD45RO-CD95-CD27+CD28+ phenotype. The data were produced by immunoSEQ multiplex PCR, yet TCRdb's version contains in-frame clones alone and is incomplete. The repertoire consists of about 240 clones, with less than 98% occurring once and the leading ten covering around 5.2%. Sequencing was performed on naive CD8+ T cells sorted from PBMCs. The TCR sequence derives from a middle-aged man.

The CDR3 bases are TGTGCCAGCAAGACTACAGGGGCCCCACTCTACGAGCAGTACTTC. Residues: CASKTTGAPLYEQYF. The chain employs TRBV2 and TRBJ2-7; 7 nucleotides align to TRBD1. The CDR3 covers 15 residues. Trimming removed 7 bases from V and 3 bases from J; junction bases left unmatched: 12. Germline V lookup: CDR1 SNHLY, CDR2 FYNNEI.